The 21 T cell receptor beta chains given below trace back to one sample, sequenced in a study of blood T cell repertoires in COVID-19. Measured with immunoSEQ multiplex PCR; TCRdb has only the in-frame clones, and not every one. Among over 25,000 clones, about nine tenths were seen once, and the ten largest hold approximately 14%. Sequencing used peripheral blood. The source of these receptors is a human donor with active COVID-19. The donor label of this sample is uncertain.

This chain joins TRBV7-9 and TRBJ2-7; 9 nucleotides line up with TRBD1. Germline V gene data show CDR1 as SEHNR and CDR2 as FQNEAQ (reference sequence). V was pared by 5 bases and J by 13 bases, with 9 bases of the junction left unmatched. CDR3 length equals 12 residues. The CDR3 region is CASSRGDRDFYF. The DNA of the CDR3 is TGTGCCAGCAGCCGGGGGGACAGGGACTTCTACTTC.

CDR3 DNA: TGTGCCAGCAGCTTCGCAGGGGGCGGCTATGGCTACACCTTC. Translating it yields CASSFAGGGYGYTF. The chain combines TRBV7-2 with TRBJ1-2; 8 positions agree with TRBD1. Unmatched junction bases numbered 4, after V lost 3 bases and J lost 4 bases. CDR3 length equals 14 residues. Germline lookup yields CDR1 SGHTA and CDR2 FQGNSA.

V gene TRBV6-6 combines with J gene TRBJ1-4, with 7 bases that match TRBD1. The CDR3 is 16 amino acids. CDR1 is MNHNY, CDR2 SVGAGI, per germline (reference sequence). Losses at the gene ends were 5 bases for V and 3 bases for J; bases not matched to a gene: 9. CDR3 sequence reads: CASSPRDSYPNEKLFF. The CDR3 DNA reads as TGTGCCAGCAGTCCTCGGGACAGCTATCCTAATGAAAAACTGTTTTTT.

This clone was counted a few times. The V call is TRBV6-6, the J call TRBJ1-5, with 9 bases identical to TRBD1. Germline V CDR1 and CDR2: MNHNY, SVGAGI (reference sequence). The ends lost 4 bases at V and 4 bases at J; junction bases unmatched: 5. This CDR3 has 15 residues. In DNA, the CDR3 is TGTGCCAGCAGTTCCCGGACAGGGGTTAATCAGCCCCAGCATTTT. It specifies CASSSRTGVNQPQHF.

The V call is TRBV29-1, the J call TRBJ1-2; 12 positions agree with TRBD1. Germline V gene data show CDR1 as SQVTM and CDR2 as ANQGSEA. The length of the CDR3 is 17 residues. The V gene end was trimmed by 5 bases and the J gene end by 0 bases; junction bases not matched to a gene: 10. CDR3 nucleotide sequence: TGCAGCGTTATCCCGGGGACAGGGGGCTACGCTAACTATGGCTACACCTTC. The encoded protein is CSVIPGTGGYANYGYTF. Variable domain in full (rest from reference TRBV29-1 and TRBJ1-2): SAVISQKPSRDICQRGTSLTIQCQVDSQVTMMFWYRQQPGQSLTLIATANQGSEATYESGFVIDKFPISRPNLTFSTLTVSNMSPEDSSIYLCSVIPGTGGYANYGYTFGSGTRLTVV.

The chain carries TRBV2 and TRBJ1-5; D possibly corresponds to TRBD1 (6 bases). Trimming took 4 bases from V and 6 from J, leaving 13 bases between them. CDR3 length equals 14 residues. Germline CDR1 and CDR2: SNHLY and FYNNEI. The CDR3 sequence is CASSAQGPFQPQHF. CDR3 DNA sequence: TGTGCCAGCAGTGCACAGGGCCCGTTTCAGCCCCAGCATTTT.

This sequence joins TRBV5-6 and TRBJ1-2; 7 bases are a match to TRBD1. This CDR3 spans 15 amino acids. V was clipped by 4 bases and J by 2 bases; unmatched bases: 8. Germline values: CDR1 SGHDT, CDR2 YYEEEE. The CDR3 region is CASSLGPTGNYGYTF. The CDR3 DNA is TGTGCCAGCAGCCTGGGCCCGACAGGGAACTATGGCTACACCTTC.

In DNA, the CDR3 is TGTGCCAGCAGCTCGGGGACTCCGTCCTACGAGCAGTACTTC. This codes for CASSSGTPSYEQYF. The chain has TRBV28 and TRBJ2-7; D may be TRBD2 (6 bases). The CDR3 loop spans 14 amino acids. CDR1 MDHEN and CDR2 SYDVKM come from the germline V gene. Trimming removed 6 bases at V and 1 base at J, with 13 bases between.

The rearrangement joins TRBV29-1 to TRBJ1-2; 9 bases match TRBD1. The CDR3 extends over 13 amino acids. Germline V CDR1 and CDR2: SQVTM, ANQGSEA. V was pared by 6 bases and J by 4 bases, with 6 bases of the junction left unmatched. CDR3 amino acids: CSVQGTGRYGYTF. In DNA form, the CDR3 reads TGCAGCGTGCAAGGGACAGGGCGCTATGGCTACACCTTC.

The chain combines TRBV5-1 with TRBJ1-4; 11 bases fit TRBD1. The CDR3 has 16 amino acids. Germline trimming cut 3 bases from V and 7 bases from J; bases unmatched to any gene: 8. CDR1 and CDR2 (germline): SGHRS, YFSETQ. CDR3 sequence reads: CASSSGQGEDGEKLFF. CDR3 bases: TGCGCCAGCAGCTCGGGACAGGGGGAGGATGGTGAAAAACTGTTTTTT.

The chain links TRBV6-2 or TRBV6-3 to TRBJ1-2, with D tentatively TRBD1 (6 bases). V was pared by 5 bases and J by 8 bases, with 9 bases between. Germline CDR1 MNHEY, CDR2 SVGEGT. There are 11 residues in the CDR3. The chain's CDR3 is CASSTGLGYTF. DNA for the CDR3: TGTGCCAGCAGTACAGGGCTCGGCTACACCTTC.

The genes are TRBV5-4 and TRBJ1-6; TRBD1 aligns across 7 bases. Germline CDR1 is SGHNT and CDR2 is YYREEE (reference sequence). J lost 6 bases, V lost 4 bases, and 4 bases had no gene match. This CDR3 has 14 residues. Here the CDR3 DNA reads TGTGCCAGCAGCGTTAACAGGGGTAATTCACCCCTCCACTTT. Its translation: CASSVNRGNSPLHF.

This clone has more than one count but fewer than ten. The rearrangement joins TRBV7-9 to TRBJ2-1; D is perhaps TRBD2 (6 bases). Trimming cost V 5 bases and J 4 bases, with 12 bases left between them. CDR3 size: 14 residues. Per germline, CDR1 SEHNR and CDR2 FQNEAQ (reference sequence). The CDR3 region is CASSRMAGYNEQFF. In DNA form, the CDR3 reads TGTGCCAGCAGCCGCATGGCGGGGTACAATGAGCAGTTCTTC. The complete variable domain, with remaining parts taken from reference TRBV7-9 and TRBJ2-1, reads DTGVSQNPRHKITKRGQNVTFRCDPISEHNRLYWYRQTLGQGPEFLTYFQNEAQLEKSRLLSDRFSAERPKGSFSTLEIQRTEQGDSAMYLCASSRMAGYNEQFFGPGTRLTVL.

The V call is TRBV10-3, the J call TRBJ1-1; D possibly corresponds to TRBD1 (6 bases). Germline CDR1 ENHRY, CDR2 SYGVKD. The CDR3 has 16 residues. Trimming pared 4 bases from V and 2 bases from J, leaving 17 bases between. CDR3 DNA: TGTGCCATCAGTGCGGATTGGACAGTGTCTAACACTGAAGCTTTCTTT. Encoded protein: CAISADWTVSNTEAFF.

Concerning this clone: This same CDR3 is encoded by further DNA sequences in the sample. The rearrangement uses TRBV28 and TRBJ1-2; D is unresolved. Per germline, CDR1 MDHEN and CDR2 SYDVKM. V lost 2 bases and J lost 2, with 6 bases in between. This CDR3 has 13 residues. The CDR3 region is CASSLTGNYGYTF. The CDR3 DNA sequence: TGTGCCAGCAGTTTAACGGGAAACTATGGCTACACCTTC.

J is TRBJ1-3 and V is TRBV7-9, with TRBD1 matching over 7 bases. Germline CDR1 is SEHNR and CDR2 is FQNEAQ (reference sequence). After removal of 7 bases from V and 2 bases from J, the junction contained 5 bases not matched to a gene. CDR3 length: 14 residues. As DNA, the CDR3 is TGTGCCAGCATGAAGACAGGGACTGGAAACACCATATATTTT. This sequence encodes CASMKTGTGNTIYF.

The chain recombines TRBV7-9 with TRBJ2-1; weak D call: TRBD2 (5 bases). The CDR3 covers 16 residues. Trimming cost V 5 bases and J 7 bases, with 21 bases left between them. Looked up from germline, CDR1 is SEHNR and CDR2 is FQNEAQ (reference sequence). The chain's CDR3 is CASSTLALLVSNEQFF. DNA of the CDR3: TGTGCCAGCAGCACCTTGGCTTTACTAGTTTCGAATGAGCAGTTCTTC.

The J gene is TRBJ1-1, the V gene TRBV19; D may be TRBD1 (6 bases). Germline V gene data show CDR1 as LNHDA and CDR2 as SQIVND (reference sequence). There are 17 residues in the CDR3. The V end was cut by 2 bases, the J end by 4 bases, with 20 bases between. The DNA for the CDR3 is TGTGCCAGTAGTATAAGTCAGGGGTTCCTCCGCGCCACTGAAGCTTTCTTT. Amino acid sequence: CASSISQGFLRATEAFF.

J is TRBJ1-3 and V is TRBV28; D gene unclear. The CDR3 spans 14 residues. V dropped 6 bases and J dropped 0 bases, with 9 bases sitting between them. CDR1 and CDR2 from the germline V gene are MDHEN and SYDVKM. CDR3: CASRIGVSGNTIYF. Written as DNA, the CDR3 is TGTGCCAGCAGGATCGGGGTCTCTGGAAACACCATATATTTT. Complete variable domain (other parts from reference TRBV28 and TRBJ1-3): DVKVTQSSRYLVKRTGEKVFLECVQDMDHENMFWYRQDPGLGLRLIYFSYDVKMKEKGDIPEGYSVSREKKERFSLILESASTNQTSMYLCASRIGVSGNTIYFGEGSWLTVV.

The CDR3 spells CASSVRGRGDRSPLHF. The CDR3 DNA follows: TGTGCCAGCAGCGTGCGGGGCCGGGGGGATCGTTCACCCCTCCACTTT. This sequence joins TRBV9 and TRBJ1-6, with D possibly being TRBD1 (5 bases). V was trimmed by 2 bases and J by 9 bases, leaving 18 bases between them. The germline V gene encodes CDR1 SGDLS and CDR2 YYNGEE. This CDR3 is 16 amino acids long.

This clone was seen a few times. The rearrangement links TRBV5-5 to TRBJ2-2; a possible D gene is TRBD2 (5 bases). The germline V gene encodes CDR1 SGHKS and CDR2 YYEKEE (reference sequence). This CDR3 comprises 15 residues. With 2 bases removed from V and 4 bases from J, the gap between germline ends came to 12 bases. CDR3 loop: CASSFSGMGTGELFF. The CDR3 DNA follows: TGTGCCAGCAGCTTCAGCGGAATGGGCACCGGGGAGCTGTTTTTT.